The rows below give T cell receptor beta chains drawn from one sample of a study of blood T cells in healthy people across ages. MiXCR, applied by TCRdb to the 5' RACE reads, yields one record per CDR3 protein. The table lists approximately 830,000 distinct CDR3 sequences, approximately 67% of them singletons, with 25% to 35% in the top ten. Sequenced sample: blood. The source is a man aged 25 to 45 in good health. CDR3s include the opening cysteine and the closing phenylalanine or tryptophan. The D gene is left open where the match is weak. A clone size is listed for some rows: how often the clone was seen (once, few, many), or a class if it is expanded.

TRBJ2-4 13 TRBV7-2 . . TGTGCCAGCAGCTTAGGGTTCGACGGGGGCCAGTACTTC CASSLGFDGGQYF
TRBJ2-1 17 TRBV5-4 . TRBD2 TGTGCCAGCAGCCCCGCGAGGCGGGGGGAGCACTACAATGGGCAGTTCTTC CASSPARRGEHYNGQFF
TRBJ2-7 15 TRBV5-1 . . TGCGCCAGCAGCTTGGTCGGGACTGAGACCTACGAGCAGTACTTC CASSLVGTETYEQYF
TRBJ1-6 13 TRBV14 . . TGTGCCAGCAGCCCAGGGTGGCATTCACCCCTCCACTTT CASSPGWHSPLHF
TRBJ2-7 14 TRBV7-2 . . TGTGCCAGCAGCTTAGGTCGGCAGTCCTACGAGCAGTACTTC CASSLGRQSYEQYF
TRBJ1-2 12 TRBV6-2/TRBV6-3 . . TGTGCCAGCAGTAGATGGACGGAGGGCTACACCTTC CASSRWTEGYTF
TRBJ2-3 12 TRBV11-2 few . TGTGCCAGCAGGGCGGCGTCAGATACGCAGTATTTT CASRAASDTQYF
TRBJ1-4 17 TRBV6-6 . TRBD1 TGTGCCAGTAGAACGACAGGGAGGGTAGCAGTAGATGAAAAACTGTTTTTT CASRTTGRVAVDEKLFF
TRBJ2-6 17 TRBV14 . TRBD1 TGTGCCAGCAGCCCCCGCGCAGGGGGCACTGGGGCCAACGTCCTGACTTTC CASSPRAGGTGANVLTF
TRBJ2-7 14 TRBV12-3/TRBV12-4 few TRBD1 TGTGCCAGCAGGTCGGACAGGGGGAGGGACGAGCAGTACTTC CASRSDRGRDEQYF
TRBJ2-1 15 TRBV11-2 few TRBD2 TGTGCCAGCAGCTCCACTAGCGGCTACCACAATGAGCAGTTCTTC CASSSTSGYHNEQFF
TRBJ2-1 19 TRBV6-2/TRBV6-3 once . TGTGCCAGCAGTTACTCGATGAGCGGTGACCTCTCTTTCTACAATGAGCAGTTCTTC CASSYSMSGDLSFYNEQFF
TRBJ2-1 16 TRBV4-3 . . TGCGCCAGCAGCCAAGGGGCCCGGGACAAATACAATGAGCAGTTCTTC CASSQGARDKYNEQFF
TRBJ1-2 13 TRBV2 . . TGTGCCAGCAGTCTCCCGCCGGGTTATGGCTACACCTTC CASSLPPGYGYTF
TRBJ2-7 12 TRBV20-1 . TRBD1 TGCAGTGCTCCAGACAGGGACTACGAGCAGTACTTC CSAPDRDYEQYF
TRBJ1-2 13 TRBV7-9 . . TGTGCCAGCACGCTCGCACACTCCTATGGCTACACCTTC CASTLAHSYGYTF
TRBJ2-3 14 TRBV14 . . TGTGCCAGCAGCCGGGGAGCATTGGAGGATACGCAGTATTTT CASSRGALEDTQYF
TRBJ1-1 12 TRBV21-1 . . TGTGCCAGCAGCAAAGCGGGGACTGAAGCTTTCTTT CASSKAGTEAFF
TRBJ2-7 14 TRBV24-1 . TRBD1 TGTGCCACCAGTAATACAGGGGAAATCGGCGAGCAGTACTTC CATSNTGEIGEQYF
TRBJ1-2 16 TRBV7-9 . TRBD1 TGTGCCAGCAGCCCACCGACAGGGGCCGCGCTCTATGGCTACACCTTC CASSPPTGAALYGYTF
TRBJ1-6 16 TRBV6-2/TRBV6-3 . . TGTGCCAGCAGCCTTCCTCGTCAAGGGAGAGATTCACCCCTCCACTTT CASSLPRQGRDSPLHF
TRBJ2-7 16 TRBV7-2 . TRBD2 TGTGCCAGCAGTCGACTAGCGGGGGGGCGATACTACGAGCAGTACTTC CASSRLAGGRYYEQYF
TRBJ1-2 12 TRBV9 . . TGTGCCAGCAGCGTTGGGAACGGTGGCTACACCTTC CASSVGNGGYTF
TRBJ2-1 15 TRBV28 . TRBD2 TGTGCCAGCAGTTTATCAGCGGGGGGGCCCAATGAGCAGTTCTTC CASSLSAGGPNEQFF
TRBJ2-1 11 TRBV20-1 few . TGCAGTGCTGACCTCTACCGTGAGCAGTTCTTC CSADLYREQFF
TRBJ1-4 14 TRBV28 . . TGTGCCAGCAGTTCGGCGAGAGGCGATGAAAAACTGTTTTTT CASSSARGDEKLFF
TRBJ2-4 13 TRBV29-1 . . TGCAGCGTTGAGGGCAGGGATTCCTACGATCAGTACTTC CSVEGRDSYDQYF
TRBJ1-2 14 TRBV7-9 once . TGTGCCAGCAGCTTATTGGAGGACAGCTATGGCTACACCTTC CASSLLEDSYGYTF
TRBJ2-1 14 TRBV20-1 . . TGCAGTGCTAGGTGGACAGAAGGATTCAATGAGCAGTTCTTC CSARWTEGFNEQFF
TRBJ2-5 12 TRBV4-3 . . TGCGCCAGCAGCCAAGATGGGGGGACCCAGTACTTC CASSQDGGTQYF
TRBJ1-2 16 TRBV21-1 . . TGTGCCAGCAGTCGGATGTTCCTGGGGGAAAACTATGGCTACACCTTC CASSRMFLGENYGYTF